A selection of T cell receptor beta chains follows, all from one sample in a study of cytomegalovirus exposure and HLA in healthy donors. Clones were read by immunoSEQ multiplex PCR, and TCRdb kept only the in-frame ones, dropping some. The sample records hundreds of thousands of clones, around 79% being singletons. Sequencing used PBMCs. The receptor source for this set is a male donor in good health and CMV-seronegative. Each CDR3 is given with its conserved first and last residue. A D gene is named only where the DNA matches it firmly. The listing skips clone size in some rows; elsewhere it reads once, few, many or a size class.

TRBJ2-1 | once | TRBD2 | TRBV7-2 | CASSFASGRAHNEQFF | TGTGCCAGCAGCTTCGCTAGCGGGAGGGCCCACAATGAGCAGTTCTTC
TRBJ1-5 | - | - | TRBV29-1 | CSVASDGGDSNQPQHF | TGCAGCGTTGCGTCGGACGGAGGAGATAGCAATCAGCCCCAGCATTTT
TRBJ2-7 | - | TRBD2 | TRBV4-2 | CASSLGTSGRGEQYF | TGTGCCAGCAGCCTAGGGACTAGCGGGCGGGGCGAGCAGTACTTC
TRBJ2-1 | - | - | TRBV9 | CASSTGSSYNEQFF | TGTGCCAGCAGCACAGGGTCGTCCTACAATGAGCAGTTCTTC
TRBJ1-3 | - | - | TRBV7-9 | CASSFIRDSGNTIYF | TGTGCCAGCAGCTTTATCAGGGACTCTGGAAACACCATATATTTT
TRBJ2-7 | once | TRBD1 | TRBV18 | CASSSRDRAEQYF | TGTGCCAGCTCATCCCGGGACAGGGCCGAGCAGTACTTC
TRBJ2-7 | - | - | TRBV27 | CASSPVGSSYEQYF | TGTGCCAGCAGCCCGGTGGGGAGCTCCTACGAGCAGTACTTC
TRBJ2-1 | once | TRBD2 | TRBV27 | CASSLGTSGPSYNEQFF | TGTGCCAGCAGTTTAGGGACTAGCGGGCCTTCCTACAATGAGCAGTTCTTC
TRBJ2-1 | - | - | TRBV7-9 | CASSPTAGEQFF | TGTGCCAGCAGCCCTACCGCAGGGGAGCAGTTCTTC
TRBJ1-6 | - | TRBD1 | TRBV10-3 | CAISDTSGTGYPPLHF | TGTGCCATCAGTGATACATCCGGGACAGGGTATCCACCCCTCCACTTT
TRBJ1-2 | few | - | TRBV20-1 | CSARDPSGYTF | TGCAGTGCTAGAGACCCCTCCGGCTACACCTTC
TRBJ2-7 | - | TRBD2 | TRBV25-1 | CASRTSGRNYEQYF | TGTGCCAGCAGGACTAGCGGAAGAAACTACGAGCAGTACTTC
TRBJ2-5 | - | - | TRBV19 | CASSLFPTGRETQYF | TGTGCCAGTAGTCTATTTCCGACGGGGAGAGAGACCCAGTACTTC
TRBJ1-5 | - | TRBD1 | TRBV7-2 | CASSSRTGVNQPQHF | TGTGCCAGCAGCTCAAGGACAGGGGTCAATCAGCCCCAGCATTTT
TRBJ1-5 | few | - | TRBV6-5 | CASSYRGDQPQHF | TGTGCCAGCAGTTACAGGGGTGATCAGCCCCAGCATTTT
TRBJ1-3 | - | TRBD1 | TRBV5-4 | CASSGGQGSGNTIYF | TGTGCCAGCAGCGGGGGACAGGGATCTGGAAACACCATATATTTT
TRBJ1-4 | few | - | TRBV27 | CASSKGLSAEKLFF | TGTGCCAGCAGTAAGGGACTAAGCGCTGAAAAACTGTTTTTT
TRBJ1-3 | - | - | TRBV4-2 | CASSREQGSGNTIYF | TGTGCCAGCAGCCGAGAACAGGGCTCTGGAAACACCATATATTTT
TRBJ1-5 | - | - | TRBV7-2 | CASSLEGVTQPQHF | TGTGCCAGCAGCTTAGAGGGGGTGACTCAGCCCCAGCATTTT
TRBJ1-1 | - | - | TRBV9 | CASEGENTEAFF | TGTGCCAGCGAGGGCGAGAACACTGAAGCTTTCTTT
TRBJ1-4 | once | - | TRBV14 | CASSQDIRGRQGREKLFF | TGTGCCAGCAGCCAAGACATCCGAGGTCGGCAGGGTCGCGAAAAACTGTTTTTT
TRBJ2-1 | - | TRBD1 | TRBV30 | CAWDRAGDNEQFF | TGTGCCTGGGACAGGGCCGGGGACAATGAGCAGTTCTTC
TRBJ2-5 | - | - | TRBV5-1 | CASSWGGDQETQYF | TGCGCCAGCAGTTGGGGGGGCGACCAAGAGACCCAGTACTTC
TRBJ2-1 | - | - | TRBV6-6 | CASSGQYNEQFF | TGTGCCAGCAGTGGACAGTACAATGAGCAGTTCTTC
TRBJ2-1 | once | - | TRBV18 | CASSPPLSGYNEQFF | TGTGCCAGCTCACCACCGCTTAGCGGCTACAATGAGCAGTTCTTC
TRBJ2-1 | - | TRBD2 | TRBV4-3 | CASSQRLAGSGDEQFF | TGCGCCAGCAGCCAAAGGCTAGCGGGTAGTGGGGATGAGCAGTTCTTC
TRBJ1-2 | - | TRBD1 | TRBV27 | CASSSPGQGSYGYTF | TGTGCCAGCAGTTCTCCGGGACAGGGATCCTATGGCTACACCTTC
TRBJ2-1 | - | - | TRBV28 | CASTLQVYNEQFF | TGTGCCAGCACCCTACAGGTTTACAATGAGCAGTTCTTC
TRBJ1-4 | - | - | TRBV7-9 | CASSLAQQMGGLFF | TGTGCCAGCAGCTTAGCCCAGCAGATGGGGGGACTGTTTTTT